This note documents a single T cell receptor beta chain sequence. Assay used: immunoSEQ multiplex PCR; TCRdb lists only in-frame clones, some missing. The sample yields fewer than 200,000 clones, approximately 86% seen once. The entry originates in a study of cytomegalovirus exposure and HLA in healthy donors. Germline V CDR1 and CDR2: LNHDA, SQIVND (reference sequence). The length of the CDR3 is 14 residues. V was shortened by 8 bases and J by 3 bases, with 15 bases between the two germline ends. The chain has TRBV19 and TRBJ2-3, with a weak D call TRBD2 (5 bases). Specimen: PBMCs. This TCR was sampled from a woman aged 18-29 years in good health and CMV-seronegative. The CDR3, as DNA: TGTGCCAGTGGTCTAAGCGGAAAAACAGATACGCAGTATTTT. Encoded protein: CASGLSGKTDTQYF.